This entry features one TCR beta chain sequence. The table lists this clone with a few counts. Its recognized antigen is unknown. Base quality data are lacking; no much larger clone is found one base away. The data are from a study of OX40 agonist ivuxolimab in advanced cancers. About the investigation overall: Ivuxolimab was a fully human IgG2 agonistic monoclonal antibody targeting the costimulatory receptor OX40 (CD134). Patients were allowed to have had prior anti-PD-1, anti-PD-L1 or anti-CTLA-4 therapy, and 40% to 45% of the dose-escalation patients had been treated with checkpoint inhibitors. The monotherapy dose-escalation portion (N ≈ 55 patients) of the phase I ivuxolimab trial is reported in the paper. Three dose-escalation patients achieved partial responses, one with hepatocellular carcinoma and two with cutaneous melanoma. The purpose of peripheral TCRbeta sequencing was to test whether ivuxolimab changed TCR sequence diversity and led to clonal T-cell expansion. A male proportion of roughly 80% and a mean age of around 60 years, ranging from roughly 23 to 90, were recorded for the dose-escalation cohort. Intravenous ivuxolimab was administered to patients every 2 weeks at six dose levels: 0.01, 0.1, 0.3, 1.5, 3 and 10 mg/kg. Of the approximately 54 dose-escalation patients, hepatocellular carcinoma was present in about 20, melanoma in roughly 15, renal cell carcinoma in 9 and head and neck cancer in 9. The study at large found these results: At doses of 0.1 to 3.0 mg/kg, clonal expansion of both CD4+ and CD8+ T cells in blood was seen between baseline and week 6. On average, CD8+ T cells showed more expanded clones than CD4+ T cells after ivuxolimab. Low levels of normalized T-cell clonal expansion were also shown by some nonresponding patients. In partial responders in the 0.1-3.0 mg/kg groups, normalized peripheral clonal expansion was found to be among the lowest, especially among CD8+ T cells. The antigen specificity of the peripheral T cells that underwent clonal expansion was not determined.

Patients with a history of autoimmune disease or receiving systemic immunosuppression were excluded from the trial. Peripheral blood for TCR sequencing was collected from all dose cohorts at baseline, on cycle 4 day 1, and on cycle 7 day 1. Samples were obtained from an open-label, multicenter, first-in-human phase I dose-escalation trial of ivuxolimab. Adults with locally advanced or metastatic head and neck squamous cell, hepatocellular, melanoma or renal cell carcinoma were enrolled in the trial. Before TCR sequencing, CD4+ T cells and CD8+ T cells from peripheral blood were sorted into separate populations. Genomic DNA was extracted from sorted cells for sequencing of the TCRbeta CDR3 region. TCRbeta CDR3 regions were sequenced using the immunoSEQ Assay. Here the immuneACCESS table is served through TCRdb, limited to in-frame sequences with V and J called. Missing clones are a known gap in these copies; in checked studies unresolved V genes cover under half, and the rest lacks a known reason. Counted in this sample were more than 55,000 clones; about 85% of them appeared once. The ten largest account for about 5.9% of the sample.

Looking up the germline V gene yields CDR1 MDHEN and CDR2 SYDVKM. Trimming at the junction amounts to 10 bases on V and 4 bases on J, and the germline ends lie 11 bases apart. From the cysteine through the phenylalanine, the CDR3 covers 11 amino acids. Just CDR3 DNA is preserved here, 33 bases in frame from base 1. Recombination joined TRBV28 with TRBJ2-7; the D gene is unclear. The receptor was isolated from an adult with an advanced solid tumor such as melanoma, head and neck, liver or kidney cancer. This sample comprised CD4+ or CD8+ T cells sorted from blood, obtained in a trial of the OX40 agonist ivuxolimab. The CDR3 corresponds to CATKWGYEQYF. The DNA reads as follows: TGTGCCACCAAGTGGGGTTACGAGCAGTACTTC.